This is a list of T cell receptor beta chains from one sample in a study of Graves' ophthalmopathy and Graves' hyperthyroidism. From the multiplex PCR reads, TCRdb called clonotypes with MiXCR, one entry per CDR3 protein. Here the sample spans under 800,000 distinct CDR3 sequences, about a fifth being singletons. Sequencing input: peripheral blood. These receptor sequences come from a woman between 18 and 30 years old with stable Graves' hyperthyroidism. Some clones in this sample may be carry-over from other donors' samples. Each CDR3 is given with its conserved first and last residue. D genes are given only for firm matches. Only some rows state a clone size, as once, few, many or a class for expanded clones.

V,J,size,length,D,DNA,CDR3
TRBV12-3/TRBV12-4,TRBJ1-6,many,15,.,TGTGCCAGCAGTTCCTCATCAGGGGCATATTCACCCCTCCACTTT,CASSSSSGAYSPLHF
TRBV27,TRBJ2-2,few,12,.,TGTGCCAGCAGTTTTCTGGGCGGGGAGCTGTTTTTT,CASSFLGGELFF
TRBV15,TRBJ1-1,many,18,.,TGTGCCACCAGCAGAGATATCACGGCGGTTATTATGAACACTGAAGCTTTCTTT,CATSRDITAVIMNTEAFF
TRBV12-3/TRBV12-4,TRBJ2-2,few,13,.,TGTGCCAGCTACCACGGGGTCACCGGGGAGCTGTTTTTT,CASYHGVTGELFF
TRBV4-1,TRBJ2-5,.,13,.,TGCGCCAGCAGCCACGGTTGGGTGGAGACCCAGTACTTC,CASSHGWVETQYF
TRBV27,TRBJ1-2,.,14,.,TGTGCCAGCAGTTTGGTTGCGTGGGACTATGGCTACACCTTC,CASSLVAWDYGYTF
TRBV6-5,TRBJ1-6,many,16,.,TGTGCCAGCAGTTTCCGACAGAGCTCCTATAATTCACCCCTCCACTTT,CASSFRQSSYNSPLHF
TRBV4-1,TRBJ2-4,few,15,TRBD1,TGCGCCAGCAGCCAAGTCGACAGGGAAGGAAACATTAAGTACTTC,CASSQVDREGNIKYF
TRBV29-1,TRBJ1-3,many,12,.,TGCAGCGTCCTGGGCAAAAGAAACACCATATATTTT,CSVLGKRNTIYF
TRBV2,TRBJ1-1,.,15,.,TGTGCCAGCAGTGCGGCAGAGAGAATGAACACTGAAGCTTTCTTT,CASSAAERMNTEAFF
TRBV6-5,TRBJ2-7,many,15,TRBD1,TGTGCCAGCAGTCGGACGGGACAGGCTTTCTACGAGCAGTACTTC,CASSRTGQAFYEQYF
TRBV10-3,TRBJ1-1,many,13,.,TGTGCCATCAGGGCAGTTGGAGACACTGAAGCTTTCTTT,CAIRAVGDTEAFF
TRBV18,TRBJ2-2,.,14,.,TGTGCCAGCTCACGGGCGATTGGGACCGGGGAGCTGTTTTTT,CASSRAIGTGELFF
TRBV28,TRBJ1-2,many,14,TRBD1,TGTGCCAGCATCCCCCCGGGACAGGGGTCCGGCTACACCTTC,CASIPPGQGSGYTF
TRBV29-1,TRBJ1-2,.,12,TRBD1,TGCAGCGGGGCATCAGGGGGCGAGGGCTACACCTTC,CSGASGGEGYTF
TRBV28,TRBJ2-5,many,13,.,TGTGCCAGCAGTTTCGGGGATCGGGAGACCCAGTACTTC,CASSFGDRETQYF
TRBV2,TRBJ2-2,many,15,TRBD1,TGTGCCAGCAGTCCGCCGGGACAGGGGACCGGGGAGCTGTTTTTT,CASSPPGQGTGELFF
TRBV5-1,TRBJ1-1,few,14,.,TGCGCCAGCAGCCGCCGGGACACTGGCGGGGAAGCTTTCTTT,CASSRRDTGGEAFF
TRBV10-3,TRBJ1-6,.,15,.,TGTGCCATCAGGGGAAACAGGGATCCTAATTCACCCCTCCACTTT,CAIRGNRDPNSPLHF
TRBV6-5,TRBJ2-5,many,14,TRBD2,TGTGCCAGCATAAGACTAGCGGGGGGAGAGACCCAGTACTTC,CASIRLAGGETQYF
TRBV10-3,TRBJ2-7,many,12,.,TGTGCCATCATGCTAGGGACCTACGAGCAGTACTTC,CAIMLGTYEQYF
TRBV6-5,TRBJ2-7,few,15,.,TGTGCCAGCAGTTACTCGGGGACAACGACCTACGAGCAGTACTTC,CASSYSGTTTYEQYF
TRBV12-3/TRBV12-4,TRBJ2-5,few,15,TRBD2,TGTGCCAGCAGTACCTCCGGGACTAGCGAGGAGACCCAGTACTTC,CASSTSGTSEETQYF
TRBV20-1,TRBJ2-4,.,12,TRBD1,TGCAGTGCCAGACAGGGTTCGGACATTCAGTACTTC,CSARQGSDIQYF
TRBV6-1,TRBJ1-3,many,15,TRBD1,TGTGCCAGCAGTGACCACAGGGGCTCTGGAAACACCATATATTTT,CASSDHRGSGNTIYF
TRBV5-1,TRBJ1-2,many,13,TRBD1,TGCGCCAGCAGCAAGGGACAGAACTATGGCTACACCTTC,CASSKGQNYGYTF
TRBV9,TRBJ2-3,many,13,.,TGTGCCAGCAGCGTAGCTAGCACAGATACGCAGTATTTT,CASSVASTDTQYF
TRBV24-1,TRBJ2-7,few,14,.,TGTGCCACCAGTGACCCCAGGACTGCGGACGAGCAGTACTTC,CATSDPRTADEQYF
TRBV2,TRBJ1-6,many,13,.,TGTGCCAGCAGTGACTCGCAAAATTCACCCCTCCACTTT,CASSDSQNSPLHF
TRBV12-3/TRBV12-4,TRBJ2-2,.,15,.,TGTGCCAGCAGTTTAGGGGGGGGGCACACCGGGGAGCTGTTTTTT,CASSLGGGHTGELFF
TRBV12-3/TRBV12-4,TRBJ1-6,.,15,.,TGTGCCAGCAGTTTAGCTGGCAGGCCTCGTTGGGCCCTCCACTTT,CASSLAGRPRWALHF
TRBV6-1,TRBJ2-5,.,15,TRBD1,TGTGCCAGCAGTGACGGGGGACAGGGGGGAGAGACCCAGTACTTC,CASSDGGQGGETQYF
TRBV10-1,TRBJ1-1,.,14,.,TGCGCCAGCAGCCAAACGACGGATTACACTGAAGCTTTCTTT,CASSQTTDYTEAFF
TRBV24-1,TRBJ1-1,many,14,.,TGTGCCTCCTTACACAGGGTCATGAACACTGAAGCTTTCTTT,CASLHRVMNTEAFF
TRBV29-1,TRBJ1-1,once,16,TRBD1,TGCAGCGTTCAAGATACGCCTGGGACAGGGGGCACTGAAGCTTTCTTT,CSVQDTPGTGGTEAFF
TRBV28,TRBJ2-7,.,14,.,TGTGCCAGCAGTTCCGGGAGTCCCCCCTACGAGCAGTACTTC,CASSSGSPPYEQYF
TRBV9,TRBJ2-5,many,14,.,TGTGCCAGCAGCGAGACTGGAATACAAGAGACCCAGTACTTC,CASSETGIQETQYF
TRBV6-5,TRBJ1-2,.,15,TRBD1,TGTGCCAGCAGTTACTCAGGGGGCGCCTATTATGGCTACACCTTC,CASSYSGGAYYGYTF
TRBV5-1,TRBJ1-2,.,14,.,TGCGCCAGCAGCATCCTGGGTGGGCCCCGGGGCTACACCTTC,CASSILGGPRGYTF
TRBV7-3,TRBJ2-5,.,15,TRBD2,TGTGCCAGCAGCTATGGCGGGGGACCCCAAGAGACCCAGTACTTC,CASSYGGGPQETQYF
TRBV28,TRBJ1-2,many,14,TRBD1,TGTGCCAGCAGTCTGGGACAGTCAGGGCACGGCTACACCTTC,CASSLGQSGHGYTF
TRBV10-3,TRBJ2-5,.,13,.,TGTGCCATCAGAACTAGGGAGGATGAGACCCAGTACTTC,CAIRTREDETQYF
TRBV19,TRBJ2-7,many,14,.,TGTGCCAGTAGTATCCGAACAGGGCCGGGGGAGCAGTACTTC,CASSIRTGPGEQYF
TRBV5-1,TRBJ2-1,.,15,TRBD1,TGCGCCAGCAGCTCGACAGGGAGCTCCTACAATGAGCAGTTCTTC,CASSSTGSSYNEQFF
TRBV6-1,TRBJ1-5,many,15,TRBD1,TGTGCCAGCAGTCGTACAGGGGGTACTAATCAGCCCCAGCATTTT,CASSRTGGTNQPQHF
TRBV28,TRBJ1-1,once,18,TRBD1,TGTGCCAGCAGTCTAAGGACAGGCCGGCGGGCGGTGGACACTGAAGCTTTCTTT,CASSLRTGRRAVDTEAFF
TRBV10-3,TRBJ2-7,.,13,.,TGTGCCATCAGGTTGGGAGACGGCAACGAGCAGTACTTC,CAIRLGDGNEQYF
TRBV6-2/TRBV6-3,TRBJ1-1,.,16,.,TGTGCCAGCAGTTTACCGGGGCTAATCCCGAACACTGAAGCTTTCTTT,CASSLPGLIPNTEAFF
TRBV6-2/TRBV6-3,TRBJ2-6,many,17,TRBD1,TGTGCCAGCAGTTATGCGACAGGGGGTCTGGGGGCCAACGTCCTGACTTTC,CASSYATGGLGANVLTF
TRBV6-1,TRBJ1-5,many,14,.,TGTGCCAGCAGTGAAGCGGGAGGGGCTCAGCCCCAGCATTTT,CASSEAGGAQPQHF
TRBV6-1,TRBJ2-5,many,12,.,TGTGCCAGCAGTGAGGGCCCGGTAGGGGGAGGCTTC,CASSEGPVGGGF
TRBV12-3/TRBV12-4,TRBJ2-2,many,13,.,TGTGCCAGCAGTTTATTGCAGGGGGGGGAGCTGTTTTTT,CASSLLQGGELFF
TRBV7-9,TRBJ2-7,.,15,.,TGTGCCAGCAGCTTAGATGCTAGCGAGATCTACGAGCAGTACTTC,CASSLDASEIYEQYF
TRBV24-1,TRBJ2-2,.,12,.,TGTGCCACCGCATGGACAAGCGGGGAGCTGTTTTTT,CATAWTSGELFF
TRBV28,TRBJ1-2,.,15,TRBD1,TGTGTCAGCAGTTCGGTACCAGGGGGAGGGTATGGCTACACCTTC,CVSSSVPGGGYGYTF
TRBV4-3,TRBJ2-7,many,14,TRBD1,TGCGCCAGCAGCCAAGGACGGGACAGGTACGAGCAGTACTTC,CASSQGRDRYEQYF
TRBV20-1,TRBJ2-3,.,18,TRBD2,TGCGGTGCTAGATTGGGGACTAGCGGGTCTACTAGCACAGATACGCAGTATTTT,CGARLGTSGSTSTDTQYF
TRBV6-2/TRBV6-3,TRBJ1-3,.,18,.,TGTGCCAGCAGTTACTCGTCTTTGCGGCTAAACTCTGGAAACACCATATATTTT,CASSYSSLRLNSGNTIYF
TRBV6-1,TRBJ2-5,few,14,TRBD2,TGTGCCAGCGACGTAGCGGGGGGCCGGGAGACCCAGTACTTC,CASDVAGGRETQYF